This T cell receptor beta chain is drawn from a study of T cell responses to AZD1222 COVID-19 vaccine. The overall study: Analysis merged second doses at about 4 or about 12 weeks.

Here immunoSEQ multiplex PCR was the method, and the copy in TCRdb shows in-frame clones only, minus some. Among 200,000 or so clones listed, about nine tenths were seen once. The input for sequencing was peripheral blood, taken on day 0 of AZD1222 vaccination. The sequence derives from an adult in good health.

CDR3 sequence (DNA): TGTGCCAGCGCAAGGAGCGGGACAGGGTTATACTTC. It codes for CASARSGTGLYF. The chain couples TRBV27 to TRBJ2-7; TRBD1 agrees at 9 bases. V was clipped by 8 bases and J by 13 bases; unmatched bases: 12. The CDR3 covers 12 residues. CDR1 is MNHEY, CDR2 SMNVEV, per germline (reference sequence).